This TCR beta chain was profiled in a study of Graves' ophthalmopathy and Graves' hyperthyroidism. V was cut by 8 bases and J by 6 bases, with 16 bases left in between. The CDR3 totals 13 residues. CDR1 is MNHNS and CDR2 is SASEGT in the germline V gene. General observations from the study: Built on 13 signatures, a model told ophthalmopathy apart from stable hyperthyroidism with about 90% sensitivity and around 80% specificity.

This clonotype showed up just a few times. Its specificity is unknown. If patients had other autoimmune diseases, uncontrolled infections, pregnancy or lactation, they were excluded. As diagnostic evidence, clinical symptoms, serum thyroxine, TRAb, thyroid ultrasound and orbital computed tomography were relied upon. RNA transcripts yielded amplified TCR beta CDR3 regions. First-round RT-PCR with HTBI primers preceded a second-round multiplex PCR. One entry per CDR3 protein, called by TCRdb with MiXCR from the multiplex PCR reads. The sample records approximately 700,000 distinct CDR3 sequences, roughly two fifths being singletons.

The chain couples TRBV6-1 to TRBJ2-5; TRBD2 is a possible D gene (5 bases). The sample was peripheral blood. This TCR came from an adult man with Graves' ophthalmopathy. The CDR3, as DNA: TGTGCCAGCGAGCTCGGGGTTGAGCAGACCCAGTACTTC. It translates to CASELGVEQTQYF.